This T cell receptor (beta chain) was identified during a study of OX40 agonist ivuxolimab in advanced cancers. Method: immunoSEQ multiplex PCR; TCRdb's copy keeps in-frame clones and lacks some. Of tens of thousands of clones in the sample, roughly 84% are singletons; the top ten hold around 12%. The CDR3 totals 16 residues. Trimming took off 5 bases at V and 0 bases at J, with 16 bases between the two ends. Germline assignment: CDR1 SEHNR and CDR2 FQNEAQ (reference sequence). This sample comprised CD4+ or CD8+ T cells sorted from blood, obtained in a trial of the OX40 agonist ivuxolimab. This receptor was identified in an adult with an advanced solid tumor such as melanoma, head and neck, liver or kidney cancer. The J gene is TRBJ1-2, the V gene TRBV7-9; tentative D call: TRBD1 (6 bases). The CDR3 reads CASSPYGPGANYGYTF. CDR3 sequence (DNA): TGTGCCAGCAGCCCATATGGTCCAGGGGCTAACTATGGCTACACCTTC. The entire variable domain, with the rest obtained from reference TRBV7-9 and TRBJ1-2, is as follows: DTGVSQNPRHKITKRGQNVTFRCDPISEHNRLYWYRQTLGQGPEFLTYFQNEAQLEKSRLLSDRFSAERPKGSFSTLEIQRTEQGDSAMYLCASSPYGPGANYGYTFGSGTRLTVV.